This T cell receptor beta chain was captured by sequencing in a study of Graves' ophthalmopathy and Graves' hyperthyroidism. The V segment lost 8 bases and the J segment 10 bases; nucleotides outside the gene matches: 11. CDR1 is ENHRY and CDR2 is SYGVKD in the germline V gene. The CDR3 sequence is 14 residues long. Amplification of the TCR beta CDR3 regions used RNA transcripts (as template). RT-PCR in the first round used HTBI primers; a second-round multiplex PCR followed. TCRdb itself ran the multiplex PCR reads through MiXCR, one entry per CDR3 protein. The table records over a million distinct CDR3 sequences, about 40% of them present only once. Hyperthyroidism was new, under 2 months, in patients aged 18 to 65.

The rearrangement uses TRBV10-3 and TRBJ1-6; 7 bases align to TRBD1. This sequence originates from an adult man with Graves' hyperthyroidism. Sequenced: peripheral blood or thyroid tissue (not recorded which). CDR3 bases: TGTGCCATCGCCCGGGACAGCCATTCCTCACCCCTCCACTTT. This translates into CAIARDSHSSPLHF.